The 26 T cell receptor beta chains in this list originate from one sample, sequenced in a study of human versus mouse CDR3 diversity and MHC coevolution. Sequencing used immunoSEQ multiplex PCR; TCRdb keeps in-frame clones, though not all of them. The sample lists roughly 86,000 clones; roughly 95% were seen once. Sequencing was performed on naive CD4+ T cells from blood. Sample subset: CD45RO-negative CD62L-positive naive CD4 T cells. Every receptor here comes from a person aged 30 to 69 in good health.

This clone has just one count. The chain is built from TRBV9 and TRBJ1-3, with 7 bases lining up with TRBD1. Looked up from germline, CDR1 is SGDLS and CDR2 is YYNGEE. The CDR3 covers 16 residues. With V trimmed by 3 bases and J by 0 bases, 6 bases remained unmatched. CDR3 DNA: TGTGCCAGCAGCGCGTCGGGACAGTACTCTGGAAACACCATATATTTT. As protein: CASSASGQYSGNTIYF.

The V call is TRBV5-1, the J call TRBJ2-1, with D possibly matching TRBD1 (6 bases). This CDR3 is built from 14 residues. The V end was cut by 0 bases, the J end by 6 bases, with 10 bases between. Germline V CDR1 and CDR2: SGHRS, YFSETQ. CDR3 in amino acids: CASSLGQEFNEQFF. CDR3 DNA: TGCGCCAGCAGCTTGGGACAGGAGTTCAATGAGCAGTTCTTC.

The chain carries TRBV5-6 and TRBJ1-2; D unresolved. In germline, CDR1 is SGHDT, CDR2 YYEEEE. The germline V and J ends were trimmed by 5 bases and 2 bases, with 10 bases remaining between them. The CDR3 extends over 13 amino acids. CDR3 sequence reads: CASRYGKNYGYTF. DNA of the CDR3: TGTGCCAGCAGGTACGGGAAGAACTATGGCTACACCTTC.

This clone came up once. The rearrangement uses TRBV27 and TRBJ1-2; 8 nucleotides line up with TRBD1. The V and J ends lost 7 bases and 5 bases, in that order; junction bases with no gene match: 15. Germline CDR1 MNHEY, CDR2 SMNVEV (reference sequence). The CDR3 is 16 amino acids. CDR3 DNA sequence: TGTGCCAGCACCCCGCGGAGGGACAGGACCAATTATGGCTACACCTTC. It yields the protein CASTPRRDRTNYGYTF.

This clone has a single count. The gene calls are TRBV7-2 and TRBJ1-2, with 9 bases fitting TRBD1. V shed 1 base, J shed 6 bases, and the junction held 6 bases outside the gene matches. This CDR3 has 15 residues. The germline V gene has CDR1 SGHTA and CDR2 FQGNSA. The CDR3 nucleotides are TGTGCCAGCAGCTTAGGTGGGACAGGGAAAGATGGCTACACCTTC. This gives the protein CASSLGGTGKDGYTF.

The chain combines TRBV5-1 with TRBJ1-1; tentatively, D is TRBD1 (5 bases). With 0 bases removed from V and 4 bases from J, the gap between germline ends came to 13 bases. The CDR3 is 15 residues long. Germline loops: CDR1 SGHRS, CDR2 YFSETQ. CDR3 residues: CASSLGGAGGTEAFF. CDR3 in DNA: TGCGCCAGCAGCTTGGGAGGGGCCGGGGGCACTGAAGCTTTCTTT. The complete variable domain, with remaining parts taken from reference TRBV5-1 and TRBJ1-1, reads KAGVTQTPRYLIKTRGQQVTLSCSPISGHRSVSWYQQTPGQGLQFLFEYFSETQRNKGNFPGRFSGRQFSNSRSEMNVSTLELGDSALYLCASSLGGAGGTEAFFGQGTRLTVV.

Here the CDR3 DNA reads TGCGCCAGCAGCTTGGAACAGACGGCTGGAAACACCATATATTTT. Its translation is CASSLEQTAGNTIYF. The chain is built from TRBV5-1 and TRBJ1-3, with D hard to call. The CDR3 is made up of 15 amino acids. Germline V gives CDR1 SGHRS, CDR2 YFSETQ. Trimming removed 0 bases at V and 2 bases at J, with 9 bases between.

The chain joins TRBV5-1 to TRBJ2-5, with 9 bases fitting TRBD2. The V segment lost 2 bases and the J segment 5 bases; nucleotides outside the gene matches: 10. The CDR3 loop spans 16 amino acids. The germline V gene encodes CDR1 SGHRS and CDR2 YFSETQ. The CDR3 DNA reads as TGCGCCAGCAGCTTCAACGGCGGGGGGGCCGTCGAGACCCAGTACTTC. It specifies CASSFNGGGAVETQYF.

The chain uses TRBV5-1 and TRBJ1-3; TRBD1 might be the D (5 bases). This CDR3 has 15 residues. V shed 6 bases and J shed 6 bases, with 19 bases lying between them. Germline CDR1 and CDR2: SGHRS and YFSETQ. CDR3: CASTQTGDPENTIYF. The CDR3, as DNA: TGCGCCAGCACCCAAACGGGGGACCCAGAAAACACCATATATTTT.

The chain couples TRBV7-3 to TRBJ2-5, with a weak D call TRBD1 (6 bases). The J call could be wrong; TRBJ2-7 is a better fit for the DNA end. Germline CDR1 is SGHTA and CDR2 is FQGTGA. CDR3 length: 12 residues. In DNA, the CDR3 is TGTGCCAGCAGTTCACAGGGATACGAGCAGTACTTC. Translating it yields CASSSQGYEQYF.

The rearrangement joins TRBV28 to TRBJ1-4; 7 bases are shared with TRBD1. In germline, CDR1 is MDHEN, CDR2 SYDVKM. The CDR3 totals 15 residues. Trimming took 5 bases from V and 7 from J; bases not matched to a gene: 10. CDR3 residues: CASSLEGAYGEKLFF. CDR3 nucleotides: TGTGCCAGCAGTCTTGAGGGGGCTTACGGTGAAAAACTGTTTTTT.

V gene TRBV5-1 combines with J gene TRBJ2-2; 7 bases align to TRBD2. CDR1 and CDR2 from the germline V gene are SGHRS and YFSETQ. CDR3 length equals 16 residues. Trimming cost V 0 bases and J 1 base; bases outside gene matches: 3. CDR3 sequence: CASSLVPSGNTGELFF. CDR3 bases: TGCGCCAGCAGCTTGGTGCCTAGCGGGAACACCGGGGAGCTGTTTTTT. The full variable domain, completed using reference TRBV5-1 and TRBJ2-2, is KAGVTQTPRYLIKTRGQQVTLSCSPISGHRSVSWYQQTPGQGLQFLFEYFSETQRNKGNFPGRFSGRQFSNSRSEMNVSTLELGDSALYLCASSLVPSGNTGELFFGEGSRLTVL.

V is TRBV15 and J is TRBJ2-1, with TRBD1 identical over 12 bases. Germline-derived CDR1 and CDR2 are LNHNV and YYDKDF (reference sequence). This CDR3 region has 15 residues. With 1 base clipped from V and 8 bases from J, the junction kept 3 bases outside the gene matches. CDR3 residues: CATSRAGTGGYEQFF. The CDR3 DNA is TGTGCCACCAGCAGAGCTGGGACAGGGGGCTATGAGCAGTTCTTC.

The V gene is TRBV30, the J gene TRBJ2-3, with 8 bases that match TRBD1. Per the germline V gene, CDR1 is GTSNPN and CDR2 is SVGIG (reference sequence). V was pared by 4 bases and J by 1 base, with 7 bases of the junction left unmatched. The CDR3 contains 15 residues. CDR3 in DNA: TGTGCCTGGAATCAGGGGGCTGAGGGCACAGATACGCAGTATTTT. It translates to CAWNQGAEGTDTQYF.

This chain connects TRBV6-6 to TRBJ2-7; D unclear. Looked up from germline, CDR1 is MNHNY and CDR2 is SVGAGI (reference sequence). The V gene lost 0 bases and the J gene lost 4 bases, with 10 bases spanning the gap. The length of the CDR3 is 14 residues. The DNA for the CDR3 is TGTGCCAGCAGTTACTCATACACAGTTTACGAGCAGTACTTC. Its translation: CASSYSYTVYEQYF.

This clone has just one count. This chain links TRBV6-6 with TRBJ1-1; D remains ambiguous. Germline CDR1 is MNHNY and CDR2 is SVGAGI (reference sequence). The germline V and J ends were trimmed by 5 bases and 3 bases, with 13 bases remaining between them. The CDR3 consists of 14 residues. This CDR3 reads CASSPDKTDTEAFF. The CDR3 DNA reads TGTGCCAGCAGTCCAGACAAGACGGACACTGAAGCTTTCTTT.

This chain uses TRBV27 with TRBJ1-6; D is ambiguous. V lost 6 bases and J lost 9, with 15 bases in between. Germline values: CDR1 MNHEY, CDR2 SMNVEV (reference sequence). The CDR3 length is 14 residues. CDR3 bases: TGTGCCAGCAGCCTTACCCCAATCAGTTCACCCCTCCACTTT. Translated: CASSLTPISSPLHF.

V usage is TRBV28 and J usage is TRBJ1-1, with D unclear. The germline CDR1 and CDR2 sequences are MDHEN and SYDVKM. Trimming left V 8 bases short and J 3 bases short, with 19 bases between. The CDR3 runs 15 residues. As DNA, the CDR3 is TGTGCCAGCCCCCCCAACGAGGCCCGGGACACTGAAGCTTTCTTT. Its protein is CASPPNEARDTEAFF.

The chain has TRBV19 and TRBJ1-1; unclear D gene. V dropped 0 bases and J dropped 5 bases, with 7 bases sitting between them. Per the germline V gene, CDR1 is LNHDA and CDR2 is SQIVND (reference sequence). The CDR3 is 13 residues long. This CDR3 is CASSIDPGTEAFF. CDR3 nucleotides: TGTGCCAGTAGTATAGATCCCGGGACTGAAGCTTTCTTT.

This clone was counted between two and nine times. The chain is built from TRBV19 and TRBJ2-7, with 9 positions matching TRBD2. This CDR3 is built from 16 residues. Germline V gene lookup returns CDR1 LNHDA and CDR2 SQIVND (reference sequence). The junction had 5 bases not matched to a gene; V was cut back by 1 base and J by 1 base. The CDR3 DNA reads TGTGCCAGTAGTATAGTAGCGGGAGTATTATCCTACGAGCAGTACTTC. Its protein is CASSIVAGVLSYEQYF.

V and J are TRBV7-3 and TRBJ1-2, with a possible D match to TRBD1 (6 bases). The CDR3 has 14 residues. Deletions cut 4 bases from V and 5 bases from J, with 14 bases between. Germline loops: CDR1 SGHTA, CDR2 FQGTGA. The DNA of the CDR3 is TGTGCCAGCAGCTCACAGGGAGGGGAATATGGCTACACCTTC. It is translated as CASSSQGGEYGYTF.

The gene calls are TRBV7-2 and TRBJ2-1; 10 positions agree with TRBD1. CDR3 length: 13 amino acids. The J segment lost 10 bases and the V segment lost 6 bases, leaving 6 bases of the junction unmatched. Germline-derived CDR1 and CDR2 are SGHTA and FQGNSA. CDR3 loop: CASSRQGAGEQFF. CDR3 DNA sequence: TGTGCCAGCAGTCGACAGGGGGCAGGGGAGCAGTTCTTC.

The gene calls are TRBV5-1 and TRBJ2-5; 13 bases map to TRBD2. The end of the DNA fits TRBJ2-7 better, so the J call may be wrong. The CDR3 runs 15 residues. Per the germline V gene, CDR1 is SGHRS and CDR2 is YFSETQ. Written as DNA, the CDR3 is TGCGCCAGCAGCCCGGGACTAGCGGGATCCTACGAGCAGTACTTC. Its translation: CASSPGLAGSYEQYF.

This chain connects TRBV6-1 to TRBJ1-2; D possibly corresponds to TRBD1 (6 bases). This CDR3 contains 16 residues. The V end was cut by 4 bases, the J end by 4 bases, with 19 bases between. Germline lookup yields CDR1 MNHNS and CDR2 SASEGT. Written as DNA, the CDR3 is TGTGCCAGCAGTGTTGAGGCAGGGGTCGATCCCTATGGCTACACCTTC. As protein: CASSVEAGVDPYGYTF.

This rearrangement joins TRBV12-5 to TRBJ1-1, with D perhaps TRBD1 (6 bases). The germline V gene has CDR1 LGHNT and CDR2 FRNRAP. The CDR3 is made up of 18 amino acids. Trimming took 0 bases from V and 3 from J, leaving 20 bases between them. Written as DNA, the CDR3 is TGTGCTAGTGGTTTGGTACGAGACAGCGGGACACTTTACACTGAAGCTTTCTTT. Protein product: CASGLVRDSGTLYTEAFF.

The V gene is TRBV29-1, the J gene TRBJ1-2, with D perhaps TRBD1 (6 bases). The V gene's germline CDR1 is SQVTM and CDR2 ANQGSEA. Trimming removed 4 bases at V and 0 bases at J, with 12 bases between. This CDR3 has 14 amino acids. As DNA, the CDR3 is TGCAGCGTTGGGAACAGGGTGTCTAACTATGGCTACACCTTC. Translating it yields CSVGNRVSNYGYTF.